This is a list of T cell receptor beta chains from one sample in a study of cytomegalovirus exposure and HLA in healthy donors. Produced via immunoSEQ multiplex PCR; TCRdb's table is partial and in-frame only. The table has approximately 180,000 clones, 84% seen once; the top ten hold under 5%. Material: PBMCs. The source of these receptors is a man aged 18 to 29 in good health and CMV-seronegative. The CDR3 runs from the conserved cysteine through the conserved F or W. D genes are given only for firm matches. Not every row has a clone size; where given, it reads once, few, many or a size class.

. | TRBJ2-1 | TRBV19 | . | TGTGCCAGTAGTATAAATAGAGCGGCTGAGCAGTTCTTC | CASSINRAAEQFF
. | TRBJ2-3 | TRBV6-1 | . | TGTGCCACTAAGGGCGGGCCGAGCACAGATACGCAGTATTTT | CATKGGPSTDTQYF
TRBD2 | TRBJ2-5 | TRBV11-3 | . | TGTGCCAGTAAAGCGGGGTTTGGTGGCCAAGAGACCCAGTACTTC | CASKAGFGGQETQYF
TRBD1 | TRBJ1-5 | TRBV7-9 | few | TGTGCCAGCAGCTTAAGTTTGCGACAGGGTCGGAGCAATCAGCCCCAGCATTTT | CASSLSLRQGRSNQPQHF
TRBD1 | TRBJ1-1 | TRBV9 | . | TGTGCCAGCAGCGTAGGGACAGGGAAGGTCACTGAAGCTTTCTTT | CASSVGTGKVTEAFF
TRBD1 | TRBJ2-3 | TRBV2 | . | TGTGCCAGCAGTGAGCTAGACAGGGGATCGGCAGATACGCAGTATTTT | CASSELDRGSADTQYF
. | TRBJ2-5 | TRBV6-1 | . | TGTGCCAGCAGGGTCTTTAGGGGTCTAAAGGAGCAGTACTTC | CASRVFRGLKEQYF
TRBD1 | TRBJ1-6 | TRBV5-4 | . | TGTGCCAGCAGCCCAGGACAGGGGAATTCACCCCTCCACTTT | CASSPGQGNSPLHF
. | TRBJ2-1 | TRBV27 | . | TGTGCCAGCAGTTTATCCCAGGTCAATGAGCAGTTCTTC | CASSLSQVNEQFF
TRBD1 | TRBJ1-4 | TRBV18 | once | TGTGCCAGCTCACCCCAGGGGGCGAAAAATGAAAAACTGTTTTTT | CASSPQGAKNEKLFF
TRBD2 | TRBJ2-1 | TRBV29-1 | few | TGCAGCGCCCTAGCGGGAGGAGAGGTCTACAATGAGCAGTTCTTC | CSALAGGEVYNEQFF
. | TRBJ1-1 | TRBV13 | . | TGTGCCAGCAGCCCTAGGGCTCGGGGGTCTGAAGCTTTCTTT | CASSPRARGSEAFF
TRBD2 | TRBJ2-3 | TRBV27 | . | TGTGCCAGCAGTTTGGTCAGCGGGAGTACAGATACGCAGTATTTT | CASSLVSGSTDTQYF
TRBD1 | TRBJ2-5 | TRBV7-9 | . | TGTGCCAGCTTTGGCCGGGGACAGGGGGCAAAAGAGACCCAGTACTTC | CASFGRGQGAKETQYF
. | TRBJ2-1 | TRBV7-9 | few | TGTTCCAGCAGCCTGACAGCGAATGAGCAGTTCTTC | CSSSLTANEQFF
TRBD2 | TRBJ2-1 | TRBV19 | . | TGTGCCAGTCAATCCCGACTAGCGGGGGGCCACAATGAGCAGTTCTTC | CASQSRLAGGHNEQFF
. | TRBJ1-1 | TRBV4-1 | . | TGCGCCAGCAGCTCGTACCCGGGGGGGCGGATGAACACTGAAGCTTTCTTT | CASSSYPGGRMNTEAFF
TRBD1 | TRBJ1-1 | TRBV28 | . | TGTGCCAGCAGTTTAGGGGGACAGGGGGCGGGTAGGAACACTGAAGCTTTCTTT | CASSLGGQGAGRNTEAFF
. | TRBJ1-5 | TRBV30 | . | TGTGCCTGGAGTGTAGGGGGTCAGCCCCAGCATTTT | CAWSVGGQPQHF
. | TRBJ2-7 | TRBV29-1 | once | TGCAGCGTGGGGGAGGAGCCCTACGAGCAGTACTTC | CSVGEEPYEQYF
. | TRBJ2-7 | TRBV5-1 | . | TGCGCCAGCAGCAGGGTTGGGGGCGGCGCATCCTACGAGCAGTACTTC | CASSRVGGGASYEQYF
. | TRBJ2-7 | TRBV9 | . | TGTGCCAGCAGCGTAGGGCAGGGGGGTATCTACGAGCAGTACTTC | CASSVGQGGIYEQYF
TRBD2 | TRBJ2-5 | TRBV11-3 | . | TGTGCCAGCAGCTTAGAAATTGCGGGAGTAAGAGAGACCCAGTACTTC | CASSLEIAGVRETQYF
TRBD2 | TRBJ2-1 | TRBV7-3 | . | TGTGCCAGCAGCCCGGGACTAGCCAACCTAATTCACAATGAGCAGTTCTTC | CASSPGLANLIHNEQFF
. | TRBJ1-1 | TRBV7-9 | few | TGTGCCAGCAGTCCGACAGGTTCCACTGAAGCTTTCTTT | CASSPTGSTEAFF
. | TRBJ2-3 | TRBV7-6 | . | TGTGCCAGCAGCTTAGGCCCGTCGGACACTTCAGATACGCAGTATTTT | CASSLGPSDTSDTQYF
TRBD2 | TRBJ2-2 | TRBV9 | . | TGTGCCAGCAGCGAAGGACTAGATAACACCGGGGAGCTGTTTTTT | CASSEGLDNTGELFF
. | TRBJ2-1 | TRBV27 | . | TGTGCCAGCAGTTTGAGTAATTCCTACAATGAGCAGTTCTTC | CASSLSNSYNEQFF
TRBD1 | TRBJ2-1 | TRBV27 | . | TGTGCCAGCAGTTTTACAGGGGGCAATGAGCAGTTCTTC | CASSFTGGNEQFF
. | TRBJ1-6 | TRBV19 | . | TGTGCCAGTAGCAACCACGAGGAACGGGGATCACCCCTCCACTTT | CASSNHEERGSPLHF
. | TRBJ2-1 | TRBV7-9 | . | TGTGCCAGCAGCTTGCCGATCGGGCAGGGTTGGAATGAGCAGTTCTTC | CASSLPIGQGWNEQFF
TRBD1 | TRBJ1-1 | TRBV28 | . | TGTGCCAGCAGCTCGGGACAGGGAGTCCCTGAAGCTTTCTTT | CASSSGQGVPEAFF
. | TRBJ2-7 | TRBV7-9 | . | TGTGCCAGCAGCCCGACCCGGGGTTACGAGCAGTACTTC | CASSPTRGYEQYF
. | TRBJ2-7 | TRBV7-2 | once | TGTGCCAGCAGCCCTCGGGACACCTTCTACGAGCAGTACTTC | CASSPRDTFYEQYF
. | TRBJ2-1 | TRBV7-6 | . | TGTGCCAGCAGCTTAGGCGGCAGAGACAATGAGCAGTTCTTC | CASSLGGRDNEQFF
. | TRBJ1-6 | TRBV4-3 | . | TGCGCCAGCAGCTTTAGGTCCGGGATCCATTCACCCCTCCACTTT | CASSFRSGIHSPLHF
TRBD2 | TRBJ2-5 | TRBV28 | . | TGTGCCAGCAGAGGAGTACGGGAGGTAGAAGAGACCCAGTACTTC | CASRGVREVEETQYF
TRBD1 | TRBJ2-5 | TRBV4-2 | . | TGTGCCAGCAGCCGATCCGGGACAGAAGAGACCCAGTACTTC | CASSRSGTEETQYF
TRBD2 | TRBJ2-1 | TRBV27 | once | TGTGCCAGCAGCCCGACTAGCGGGAGAGGTGAGCAGTTCTTC | CASSPTSGRGEQFF
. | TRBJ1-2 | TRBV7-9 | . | TGTGCCAGCAGCCCAGGAGGGGACTATGGCTACACCTTC | CASSPGGDYGYTF
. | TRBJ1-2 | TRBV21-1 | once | TGTGCCAGCAGCAAATCCACCGGGGATGGCTACACCTTC | CASSKSTGDGYTF
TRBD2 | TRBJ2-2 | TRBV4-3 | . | TGCGCCAGCAGCCGCGTTATGGGCGGGAGCATCACCGGGGAGCTGTTTTTT | CASSRVMGGSITGELFF
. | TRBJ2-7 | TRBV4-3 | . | TGCGCCAGCAGCCAATACGGGGAGCAGTACTTC | CASSQYGEQYF
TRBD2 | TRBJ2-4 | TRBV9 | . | TGTGCCAGCAGCGTAGACCCTCCGGGGGGGACTAAGAACATTCAGTACTTC | CASSVDPPGGTKNIQYF
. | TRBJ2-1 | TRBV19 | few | TGTGCCAGTAGTATCGGTTCCCCTGGTTTGCGTAATGAGCAGTTCTTC | CASSIGSPGLRNEQFF
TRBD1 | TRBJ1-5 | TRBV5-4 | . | TGTGCCAGCAGCCAAGAATGGGGACAGGCGACTCAGCCCCAGCATTTT | CASSQEWGQATQPQHF
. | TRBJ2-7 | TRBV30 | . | TGTGCCTGGGGCCTTCTTGGAGGTGTAGGAGAGCAGTACTTC | CAWGLLGGVGEQYF
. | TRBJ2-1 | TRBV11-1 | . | TGTGCCAGCAGCTTAGTAGCGCTCATTTCCCAGACTGAGCAGTTCTTC | CASSLVALISQTEQFF
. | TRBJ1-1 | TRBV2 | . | TGTGCCAGCAGTGGGACAAGCCGTTGGTTCGAAGCTTTCTTT | CASSGTSRWFEAFF
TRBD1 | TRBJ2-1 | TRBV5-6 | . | TGTGCCAGCCGGGACAGAACCACCTACAATGAGCAGTTCTTC | CASRDRTTYNEQFF
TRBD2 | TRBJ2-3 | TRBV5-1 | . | TGCGCCAGCAGCAGTAGCGGGAGAAGGACAGATACGCAGTATTTT | CASSSSGRRTDTQYF
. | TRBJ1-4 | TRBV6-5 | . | TGTGCCAGCAGTGAGGGAGACGAAAAACTGTTTTTT | CASSEGDEKLFF
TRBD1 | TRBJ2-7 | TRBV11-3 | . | TGTGCCAGCAGCTTAGCAGGGACAGCATCCTACGAGCAGTACTTC | CASSLAGTASYEQYF
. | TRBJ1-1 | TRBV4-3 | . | TGCGCCAGCAGCCAAGAATGGGGGCAGAACACTGAAGCTTTCTTT | CASSQEWGQNTEAFF
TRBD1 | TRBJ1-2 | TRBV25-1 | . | TGTGCCAGCAGTGCAACAGCACCAGGGGGCGAATTTGGCTACACCTTC | CASSATAPGGEFGYTF
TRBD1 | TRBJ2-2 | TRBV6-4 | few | TGTGCCAGCAGTCCGAATTCAGGGGGCACCGGGGAGCTGTTTTTT | CASSPNSGGTGELFF
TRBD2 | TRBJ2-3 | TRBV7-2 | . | TGTGCCAGCAGCTTTAGCGGGACAGATACGCAGTATTTT | CASSFSGTDTQYF
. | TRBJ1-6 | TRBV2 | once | TGTGCCAGCAGTGTACACGCGGAATCACCCCTCCACTTT | CASSVHAESPLHF
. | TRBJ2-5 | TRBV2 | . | TGTGCCAGCGGCGACTCAAGCCTAATAGCGACCCAGTACTTC | CASGDSSLIATQYF
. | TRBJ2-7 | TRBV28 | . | TGTGCCAGCAGCTTTTCCTACGAGCAGTACTTC | CASSFSYEQYF